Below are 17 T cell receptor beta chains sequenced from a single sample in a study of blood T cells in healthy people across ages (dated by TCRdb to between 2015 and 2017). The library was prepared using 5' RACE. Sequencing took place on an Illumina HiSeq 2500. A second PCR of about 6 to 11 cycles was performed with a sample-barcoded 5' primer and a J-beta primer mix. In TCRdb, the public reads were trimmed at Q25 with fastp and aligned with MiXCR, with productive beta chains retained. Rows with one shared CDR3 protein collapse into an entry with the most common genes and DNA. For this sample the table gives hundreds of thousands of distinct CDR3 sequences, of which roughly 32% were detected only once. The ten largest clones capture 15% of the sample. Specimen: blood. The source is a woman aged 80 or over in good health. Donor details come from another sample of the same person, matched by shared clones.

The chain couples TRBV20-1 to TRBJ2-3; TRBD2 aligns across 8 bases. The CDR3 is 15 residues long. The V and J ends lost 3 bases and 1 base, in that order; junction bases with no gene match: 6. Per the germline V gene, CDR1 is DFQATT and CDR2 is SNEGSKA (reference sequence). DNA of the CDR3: TGCAGTGCTAGGACCGCAGCGGGAGGCACAGATACGCAGTATTTT. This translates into CSARTAAGGTDTQYF.

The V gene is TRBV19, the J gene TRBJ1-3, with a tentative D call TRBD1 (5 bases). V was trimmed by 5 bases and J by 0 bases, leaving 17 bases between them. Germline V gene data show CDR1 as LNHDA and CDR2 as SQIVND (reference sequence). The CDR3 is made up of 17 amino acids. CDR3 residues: CASSVTGTPSSGNTIYF. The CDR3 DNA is TGTGCCAGTAGTGTCACCGGGACTCCGAGCTCTGGAAACACCATATATTTT.

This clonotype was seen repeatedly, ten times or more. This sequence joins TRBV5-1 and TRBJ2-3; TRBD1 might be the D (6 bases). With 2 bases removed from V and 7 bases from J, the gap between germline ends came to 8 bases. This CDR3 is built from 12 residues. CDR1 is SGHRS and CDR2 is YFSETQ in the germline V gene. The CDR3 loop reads CASSFQGNTQYF. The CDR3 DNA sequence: TGCGCCAGCAGCTTTCAGGGGAATACGCAGTATTTT. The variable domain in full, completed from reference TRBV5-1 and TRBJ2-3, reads KAGVTQTPRYLIKTRGQQVTLSCSPISGHRSVSWYQQTPGQGLQFLFEYFSETQRNKGNFPGRFSGRQFSNSRSEMNVSTLELGDSALYLCASSFQGNTQYFGPGTRLTVL.

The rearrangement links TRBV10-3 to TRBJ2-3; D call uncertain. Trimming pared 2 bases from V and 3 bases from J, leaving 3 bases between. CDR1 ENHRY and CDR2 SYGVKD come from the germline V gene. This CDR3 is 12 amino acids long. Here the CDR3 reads CAISEETDTQYF. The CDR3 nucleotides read TGTGCCATCAGTGAGGAGACAGATACGCAGTATTTT.

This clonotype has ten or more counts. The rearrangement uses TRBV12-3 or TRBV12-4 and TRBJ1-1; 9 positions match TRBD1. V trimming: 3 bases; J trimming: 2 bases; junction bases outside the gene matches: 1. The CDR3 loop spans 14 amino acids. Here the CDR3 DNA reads TGTGCCAGCAGTTTTACAGGGGGCAACACTGAAGCTTTCTTT. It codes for CASSFTGGNTEAFF.

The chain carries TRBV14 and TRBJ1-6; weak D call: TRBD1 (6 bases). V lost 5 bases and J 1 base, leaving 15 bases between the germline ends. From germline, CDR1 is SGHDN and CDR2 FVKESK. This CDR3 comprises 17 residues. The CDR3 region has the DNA TGTGCCAGCAGCTACAGGGTTCCTAATTCCTATAATTCACCCCTCCACTTT. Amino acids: CASSYRVPNSYNSPLHF.

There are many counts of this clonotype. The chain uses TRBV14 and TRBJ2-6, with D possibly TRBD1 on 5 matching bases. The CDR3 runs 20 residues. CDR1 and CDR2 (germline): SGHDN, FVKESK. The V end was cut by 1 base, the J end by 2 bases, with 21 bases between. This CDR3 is CASSQARTNKGKAGANVLTF. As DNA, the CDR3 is TGTGCCAGCAGCCAAGCCCGAACGAATAAGGGGAAGGCTGGGGCCAACGTCCTGACTTTC.

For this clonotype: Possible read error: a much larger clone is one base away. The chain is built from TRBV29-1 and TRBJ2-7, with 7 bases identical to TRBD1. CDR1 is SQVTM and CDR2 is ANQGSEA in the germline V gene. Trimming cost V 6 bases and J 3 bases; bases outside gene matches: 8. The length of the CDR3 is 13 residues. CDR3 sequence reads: CSVTTGTGYEQYF. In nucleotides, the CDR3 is TGCAGCGTGACGACAGGGACCGGCTACGAGCAGTACTTC.

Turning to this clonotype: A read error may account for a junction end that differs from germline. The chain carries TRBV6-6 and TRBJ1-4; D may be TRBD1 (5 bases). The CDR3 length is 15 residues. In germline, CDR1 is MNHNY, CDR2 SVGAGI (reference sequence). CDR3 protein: CASSYSVAGREKRFF. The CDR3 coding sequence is TGTGCCAGCAGTTACTCGGTGGCAGGGAGGGAAAAACGGTTTTTT.

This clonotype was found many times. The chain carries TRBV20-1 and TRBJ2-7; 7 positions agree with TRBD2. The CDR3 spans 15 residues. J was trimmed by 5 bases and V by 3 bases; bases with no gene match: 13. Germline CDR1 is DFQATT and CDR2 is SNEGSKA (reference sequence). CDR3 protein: CSASGLQRGKDEQYF. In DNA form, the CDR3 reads TGCAGTGCTAGTGGTCTCCAGCGGGGTAAGGACGAGCAGTACTTC.

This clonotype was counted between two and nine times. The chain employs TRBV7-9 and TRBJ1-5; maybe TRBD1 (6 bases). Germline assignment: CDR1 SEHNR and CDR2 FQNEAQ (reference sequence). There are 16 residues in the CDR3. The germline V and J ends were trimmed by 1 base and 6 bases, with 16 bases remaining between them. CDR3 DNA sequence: TGTGCCAGCAGCTTAGGTGCCAGGGGCGCCCGTCAGCCCCAGCATTTT. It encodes CASSLGARGARQPQHF.

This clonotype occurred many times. The CDR3 DNA reads TGTGCCAGCAGCCAGGGAGGAGAGATTGCGACCCAGTACTTC. Amino acids: CASSQGGEIATQYF. This sequence joins TRBV7-2 and TRBJ2-5; D possibly corresponds to TRBD2 (6 bases). The length of the CDR3 is 14 residues. Between the trimmed V and J ends, which lost 5 bases and 7 bases, there was a span of 17 bases. CDR1 and CDR2 (germline): SGHTA, FQGNSA.

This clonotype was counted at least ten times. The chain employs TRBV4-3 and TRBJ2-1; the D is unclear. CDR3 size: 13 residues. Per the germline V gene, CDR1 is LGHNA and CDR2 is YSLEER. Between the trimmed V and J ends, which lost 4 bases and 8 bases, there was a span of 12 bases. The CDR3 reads CASSRGDGHEQFF. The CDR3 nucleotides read TGCGCCAGCAGCCGAGGAGATGGTCATGAGCAGTTCTTC.

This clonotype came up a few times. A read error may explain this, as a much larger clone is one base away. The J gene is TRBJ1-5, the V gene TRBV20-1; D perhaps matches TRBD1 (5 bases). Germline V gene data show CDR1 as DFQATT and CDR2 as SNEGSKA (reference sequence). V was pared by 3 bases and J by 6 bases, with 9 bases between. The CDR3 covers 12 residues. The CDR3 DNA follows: TGCAGTGCTAGGGTGGGACGTCAGCCCCAGCATTTT. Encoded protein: CSARVGRQPQHF.

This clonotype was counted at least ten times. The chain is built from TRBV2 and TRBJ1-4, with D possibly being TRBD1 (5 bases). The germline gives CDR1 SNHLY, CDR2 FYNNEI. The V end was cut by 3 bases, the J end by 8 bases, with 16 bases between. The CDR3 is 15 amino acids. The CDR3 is CASSDPTDMREKLFF. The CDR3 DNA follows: TGTGCCAGCAGTGACCCCACGGACATGAGAGAAAAACTGTTTTTT.

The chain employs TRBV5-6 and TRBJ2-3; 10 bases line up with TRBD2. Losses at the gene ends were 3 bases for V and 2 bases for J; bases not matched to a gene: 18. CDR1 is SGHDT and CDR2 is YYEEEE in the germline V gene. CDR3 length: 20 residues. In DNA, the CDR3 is TGTGCCAGCAGCTGGGGCCCCTGGGAGCGGGGGGGCCTCATCACAGATACGCAGTATTTT. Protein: CASSWGPWERGGLITDTQYF.

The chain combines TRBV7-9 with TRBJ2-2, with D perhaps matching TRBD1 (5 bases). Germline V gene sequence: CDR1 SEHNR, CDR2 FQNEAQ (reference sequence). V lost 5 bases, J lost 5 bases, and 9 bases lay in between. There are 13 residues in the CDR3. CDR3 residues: CASSAQGTGELFF. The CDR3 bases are TGTGCCAGCAGCGCTCAGGGTACCGGGGAGCTGTTTTTT.